The 24 T cell receptor beta chains below all came from one sample that was sequenced in a study of blood T cell repertoires in COVID-19. Repertoires were generated with immunoSEQ multiplex PCR, while TCRdb's copy carries only in-frame clones and drops some. This sample has under 300,000 clones, with about 93% found just once. Sample: PBMCs or T cells enriched from blood (not recorded which). The receptors here all came from a woman aged 18-29 years who had recovered from COVID-19.

J is TRBJ1-1 and V is TRBV23-1; 9 nucleotides agree with TRBD1. TRBV23-1 has ORF status, its function being uncertain. The J segment lost 5 bases and the V segment lost 0 bases, leaving 4 bases of the junction unmatched. The CDR3 is made up of 15 amino acids. CDR3 sequence (DNA): TGCGCCAGCAGTCAATCGGGACAGGGAGTGACTGAAGCTTTCTTT. Translation gives CASSQSGQGVTEAFF.

The chain has TRBV19 and TRBJ2-7; 9 bases are shared with TRBD1. The germline CDR1 and CDR2 sequences are LNHDA and SQIVND (reference sequence). V was clipped by 3 bases and J by 5 bases; unmatched bases: 8. The CDR3 is 15 residues long. The CDR3 protein is CASSITGTGLNEQYF. CDR3 nucleotide sequence: TGTGCCAGTAGTATCACCGGGACAGGGCTGAACGAGCAGTACTTC. Variable domain in full (rest from reference TRBV19 and TRBJ2-7): DGGITQSPKYLFRKEGQNVTLSCEQNLNHDAMYWYRQDPGQGLRLIYYSQIVNDFQKGDIAEGYSVSREKKESFPLTVTSAQKNPTAFYLCASSITGTGLNEQYFGPGTRLTVT.

The chain combines TRBV4-3 with TRBJ2-3, with 11 bases that match TRBD2. Per germline, CDR1 LGHNA and CDR2 YSLEER. V trimming: 4 bases; J trimming: 6 bases; junction bases outside the gene matches: 9. The CDR3 is 16 amino acids. The CDR3 loop is CASSPRVAGGEDTQYF. The DNA for the CDR3 is TGCGCCAGCAGCCCCAGAGTAGCGGGGGGGGAGGATACGCAGTATTTT.

The CDR3, as DNA: TGTGCCAGCAGCGTCCTGGGGACATCCTCTATGAATGAGCAGTTCTTC. This translates into CASSVLGTSSMNEQFF. V usage is TRBV9 and J usage is TRBJ2-1; a possible D gene is TRBD1 (6 bases). CDR3 length equals 16 residues. Germline CDR1 is SGDLS and CDR2 is YYNGEE. Deletions cut 2 bases from V and 7 bases from J, with 19 bases between.

The chain carries TRBV29-1 and TRBJ1-1; D is undetermined. The length of the CDR3 is 12 residues. Between the trimmed V and J ends, which lost 3 bases and 6 bases, there was a span of 11 bases. CDR1 and CDR2 (germline): SQVTM, ANQGSEA. The chain's CDR3 is CSVDPGSAEAFF. In DNA form, the CDR3 reads TGCAGCGTTGACCCGGGATCCGCTGAAGCTTTCTTT.

The chain is built from TRBV6-5 and TRBJ2-2, with 7 bases fitting TRBD1. The V gene end was trimmed by 6 bases and the J gene end by 4 bases; junction bases not matched to a gene: 5. The CDR3 length is 14 residues. CDR1 is MNHEY, CDR2 SVGAGI, per germline. This chain's CDR3 is CASRKTGITGELFF. DNA of the CDR3: TGTGCCAGCAGGAAGACAGGGATCACCGGGGAGCTGTTTTTT.

In its sample, this clone was seen once. V gene TRBV5-1 combines with J gene TRBJ1-2; D is ambiguous. The CDR3 runs to 14 residues. Trimming took 0 bases from V and 6 from J, leaving 12 bases between them. The V gene's germline CDR1 is SGHRS and CDR2 YFSETQ. CDR3 nucleotide sequence: TGCGCCAGCAGCTTGGTCTCCTCGGTTGATGGCTACACCTTC. It yields the protein CASSLVSSVDGYTF.

The J gene is TRBJ2-5, the V gene TRBV27; D gene unclear. Germline CDR1 and CDR2: MNHEY and SMNVEV (reference sequence). V lost 6 bases and J lost 4, with 12 bases in between. This CDR3 comprises 13 residues. The CDR3 nucleotides are TGTGCCAGCAGATACTCGTCCGGAGAGACCCAGTACTTC. Amino acids: CASRYSSGETQYF.

This chain uses TRBV18 with TRBJ1-1; a weak D match, TRBD1 (6 bases). The CDR3 consists of 15 residues. Trimming removed 3 bases at V and 8 bases at J, with 19 bases between. Germline V gene sequence: CDR1 KGHSH, CDR2 LQKENI. CDR3 region: CASSPKTPGHGEAFF. The CDR3 bases are TGTGCCAGCTCACCTAAAACTCCGGGACACGGAGAAGCTTTCTTT.

The rearrangement links TRBV7-2 to TRBJ2-3; 8 positions agree with TRBD2. CDR1 is SGHTA, CDR2 FQGNSA, per germline. The CDR3 contains 16 residues. The V gene end was trimmed by 5 bases and the J gene end by 4 bases; junction bases not matched to a gene: 11. CDR3 protein: CASSTTGTRGPDTQYF. The DNA of the CDR3 is TGTGCCAGCAGCACCACCGGGACTAGGGGCCCAGATACGCAGTATTTT.

V gene TRBV10-1 combines with J gene TRBJ2-5, with TRBD2 matching 7 bases. Trimming at V came to 1 base and at J to 9 bases, leaving 5 bases not matched to a gene. The CDR3 loop spans 13 amino acids. The germline gives CDR1 WNHNN, CDR2 SYGVQD (reference sequence). In DNA, the CDR3 is TGCGCCAGCAGTGAGTTTTTGGGGAGGGCCCAGTACTTC. Protein: CASSEFLGRAQYF.

The chain uses TRBV12-3 or TRBV12-4 and TRBJ2-3; 7 bases agree with TRBD2. V was pared by 8 bases and J by 4 bases, with 6 bases of the junction left unmatched. This CDR3 has 13 amino acids. CDR3 coding DNA: TGTGCCAGCGGGGGGGGGTCCCCAGATACGCAGTATTTT. This codes for CASGGGSPDTQYF.

This clone appeared a single time. The V and J genes are TRBV6-6 and TRBJ2-7, with D unresolved. The germline gives CDR1 MNHNY, CDR2 SVGAGI (reference sequence). The CDR3 length is 14 residues. V was shortened by 7 bases and J by 0 bases, with 13 bases between the two germline ends. CDR3 in DNA: TGTGCCAGCATCTACGACTCCAGCTCCTACGAGCAGTACTTC. Protein product: CASIYDSSSYEQYF.

The chain is built from TRBV4-2 and TRBJ1-3, with 8 bases identical to TRBD1. The trim removed 0 bases at V and 2 bases at J, leaving 6 bases unmatched. The CDR3 extends over 17 amino acids. Germline V gene data show CDR1 as LGHNA and CDR2 as YNFKEQ. DNA of the CDR3: TGTGCCAGCAGCCAAGAGCGAGCAGGGGGCACTGGAAACACCATATATTTT. As protein: CASSQERAGGTGNTIYF.

V usage is TRBV2 and J usage is TRBJ1-2; possible D gene TRBD1, 6 bases. The CDR3 has 13 amino acids. CDR1 SNHLY and CDR2 FYNNEI come from the germline V gene. The V gene lost 3 bases and the J gene lost 7 bases, with 12 bases spanning the gap. The CDR3 spells CASSEGEGVGYTF. The CDR3 nucleotides are TGTGCCAGCAGTGAGGGGGAGGGGGTTGGCTACACCTTC.

J is TRBJ2-5 and V is TRBV2; TRBD2 agrees at 11 bases. The CDR3 is 15 residues long. The V gene end was trimmed by 8 bases and the J gene end by 5 bases; junction bases not matched to a gene: 10. Looked up from germline, CDR1 is SNHLY and CDR2 is FYNNEI. Here the CDR3 reads CASDLELAGAETQYF. CDR3 nucleotides: TGTGCCAGCGACCTTGAACTAGCGGGAGCGGAGACCCAGTACTTC.

This clone has just one count. V is TRBV18 and J is TRBJ2-3, with D possibly being TRBD1 (6 bases). CDR3 length equals 13 residues. CDR1 KGHSH and CDR2 LQKENI come from the germline V gene. Trimming stripped 2 bases from V and 3 bases from J, with 6 bases between. CDR3 nucleotide sequence: TGTGCCAGCTCACCAGGGACAACAGATACGCAGTATTTT. This gives the protein CASSPGTTDTQYF. The complete variable domain, with remaining parts taken from reference TRBV18 and TRBJ2-3, reads NAGVMQNPRHLVRRRGQEARLRCSPMKGHSHVYWYRQLPEEGLKFMVYLQKENIIDESGMPKERFSAEFPKEGPSILRIQQVVRGDSAAYFCASSPGTTDTQYFGPGTRLTVL.

The gene calls are TRBV4-1 and TRBJ1-2; possible D gene TRBD1, 5 bases. Trimming stripped 1 base from V and 3 bases from J, with 15 bases between. CDR1 is MGHRA and CDR2 is YSYEKL in the germline V gene. This CDR3 spans 16 amino acids. The CDR3 DNA follows: TGCGCCAGCAGCCAAGTTGGCAGGGTTAGGGACTATGGCTACACCTTC. Protein: CASSQVGRVRDYGYTF.

The V gene is TRBV28, the J gene TRBJ1-1; 11 bases are shared with TRBD1. The V segment lost 3 bases and the J segment 9 bases; nucleotides outside the gene matches: 9. Germline V lookup: CDR1 MDHEN, CDR2 SYDVKM. The CDR3 contains 15 residues. The CDR3 is CASSLAGQGEEKAFF. For the CDR3, the DNA is TGTGCCAGCAGTTTGGCGGGACAGGGGGAGGAGAAAGCTTTCTTT.

This chain uses TRBV18 with TRBJ1-5; D might be TRBD1 (6 bases). Trimming took 0 bases from V and 4 from J, leaving 13 bases between them. CDR3 length: 16 amino acids. Germline values: CDR1 KGHSH, CDR2 LQKENI. The chain's CDR3 is CASSPPQGLGNQPQHF. DNA for the CDR3: TGTGCCAGCTCACCACCGCAGGGGTTGGGAAATCAGCCCCAGCATTTT.

The V and J genes are TRBV2 and TRBJ1-5; 7 nucleotides match TRBD1. This CDR3 has 12 residues. Germline V gives CDR1 SNHLY, CDR2 FYNNEI. With 8 bases clipped from V and 4 bases from J, the junction kept 2 bases outside the gene matches. The CDR3 DNA follows: TGTGCCAGCCGACAGGGAAATCAGCCCCAGCATTTT. It yields the protein CASRQGNQPQHF.

This clone was seen once. DNA for the CDR3: TGTGCCAGCAGCTTGAACCCTAGCGGAGCAGATACGCAGTATTTT. It yields the protein CASSLNPSGADTQYF. The rearrangement joins TRBV5-6 to TRBJ2-3; TRBD2 aligns across 7 bases. This CDR3 is 15 amino acids long. V shed 1 base and J 4 bases; nucleotides not matched to a gene: 6. CDR1 is SGHDT, CDR2 YYEEEE, per germline.

This clone was detected a few times. This sequence joins TRBV5-4 and TRBJ2-7, with a tentative D call TRBD2 (6 bases). The CDR3 covers 15 residues. The ends were cut back, 4 bases at V and 0 bases at J, with 14 bases in the middle. Germline lookup yields CDR1 SGHNT and CDR2 YYREEE (reference sequence). The CDR3 region is CASSGGGTDSYEQYF. In nucleotides, the CDR3 is TGTGCCAGCAGCGGCGGAGGGACGGACTCCTACGAGCAGTACTTC.

The chain employs TRBV5-4 and TRBJ2-5; 8 nucleotides align to TRBD2. The germline V gene has CDR1 SGHNT and CDR2 YYREEE (reference sequence). The length of the CDR3 is 15 residues. J was trimmed by 5 bases and V by 4 bases; bases with no gene match: 10. The CDR3 spells CASSTAGGAPETQYF. DNA of the CDR3: TGTGCCAGCAGCACGGCCGGGGGGGCGCCCGAGACCCAGTACTTC.